One and the same sample provided the 7 T cell receptor beta chains below, sequenced in a study of cytomegalovirus exposure and HLA in healthy donors. With 60 Vbeta and 13 Jbeta primers, the PCR was carried out. The repertoire was sequenced with immunoSEQ multiplex PCR; TCRdb's copy has only in-frame clones and lacks some. The sample lists more than 85,000 clones, 75% occurring once. Sequencing was performed on PBMCs. The receptors shown here come from a male donor in good health and CMV-seropositive.

The V and J genes are TRBV14 and TRBJ2-2, with 10 positions matching TRBD2. V shed 1 base and J 5 bases; nucleotides not matched to a gene: 7. Per germline, CDR1 SGHDN and CDR2 FVKESK. The CDR3 totals 17 residues. CDR3 sequence (DNA): TGTGCCAGCAGCCAAGGGATCGCTAGCGGGAGTACCGGGGAGCTGTTTTTT. It encodes CASSQGIASGSTGELFF.

V usage is TRBV6-5 and J usage is TRBJ2-3; D unclear. The V end was cut by 7 bases, the J end by 6 bases, with 8 bases between. This CDR3 comprises 11 residues. The germline gives CDR1 MNHEY, CDR2 SVGAGI. CDR3 in amino acids: CASTRLDTQYF. CDR3 sequence (DNA): TGTGCCAGCACGAGACTGGATACGCAGTATTTT.

This clone was detected ten times or more. The chain has TRBV28 and TRBJ2-7; 10 bases map to TRBD1. Germline CDR1 MDHEN, CDR2 SYDVKM. The ends lost 6 bases at V and 6 bases at J; junction bases unmatched: 5. CDR3 length: 13 residues. CDR3 sequence reads: CASRLTGGGEQYF. The CDR3, as DNA: TGTGCCAGCAGGTTGACAGGGGGCGGCGAGCAGTACTTC. The complete variable domain, with remaining parts taken from reference TRBV28 and TRBJ2-7, reads DVKVTQSSRYLVKRTGEKVFLECVQDMDHENMFWYRQDPGLGLRLIYFSYDVKMKEKGDIPEGYSVSREKKERFSLILESASTNQTSMYLCASRLTGGGEQYFGPGTRLTVT.

By share, this clone ranks as large (0.1 to 1%). The V gene is TRBV10-3, the J gene TRBJ1-1; D gene uncertain. The CDR3 has 16 residues. V was trimmed by 9 bases and J by 0 bases, leaving 20 bases between them. Germline CDR1 reads ENHRY; CDR2 reads SYGVKD. The DNA of the CDR3 is TGTGCCATGAACCTTGGAGAGTTACTCATGAACACTGAAGCTTTCTTT. Translation gives CAMNLGELLMNTEAFF.

The chain joins TRBV7-2 to TRBJ2-5; 8 bases agree with TRBD1. V lost 3 bases, J lost 2 bases, and 8 bases stayed unmatched. CDR3 size: 16 residues. Germline loops: CDR1 SGHTA, CDR2 FQGNSA. The CDR3 region is CASSFDGQGGQETQYF. CDR3 coding DNA: TGTGCCAGCAGCTTCGACGGACAGGGAGGTCAAGAGACCCAGTACTTC. The entire variable domain, with the rest obtained from reference TRBV7-2 and TRBJ2-5, is as follows: GAGVSQSPSNKVTEKGKDVELRCDPISGHTALYWYRQSLGQGLEFLIYFQGNSAPDKSGLPSDRFSAERTGGSVSTLTIQRTQQEDSAVYLCASSFDGQGGQETQYFGPGTRLLVL.

The chain is built from TRBV18 and TRBJ1-4; TRBD1 aligns across 8 bases. The germline V gene encodes CDR1 KGHSH and CDR2 LQKENI. CDR3 length: 15 residues. V shed 5 bases, J shed 3 bases, and the junction held 5 bases outside the gene matches. The CDR3 bases are TGTGCCAGCTCAGCCTCGACAGGGGCTAATGAAAAACTGTTTTTT. It yields the protein CASSASTGANEKLFF.

CDR3 sequence reads: CASRPAGGSYNEQFF. The CDR3, as DNA: TGTGCCAGCCGACCAGCGGGGGGATCCTACAATGAGCAGTTCTTC. The genes are TRBV7-9 and TRBJ2-1, with 9 bases matching TRBD2. This CDR3 has 15 amino acids. V shed 8 bases, J shed 1 base, and the junction held 6 bases outside the gene matches. Germline CDR1 and CDR2: SEHNR and FQNEAQ (reference sequence).